The 3 T cell receptor beta chains below come from one sample, sequenced in a study of control samples from healthy donors and cancer patients (dated by TCRdb to the early 2020s). The method behind the library was the immunoSEQ multiplex PCR assay. The clones in this table, taken by TCRdb from immuneACCESS, are in-frame only. Not every clone is retained; where verified, under half of the shortfall comes from an unresolved V gene, and the cause of the rest is unknown. The table for this sample lists hundreds of thousands of clones; 80% to 95% of them were counted only once. Jointly, the top ten make up more than 6% of the sample. Sequencing used PBMCs. Receptors originate from a man aged 40-49 years with head and neck cancer.

About this clone itself: This CDR3 is also generated by other DNA sequences in the sample. The chain combines TRBV7-3 with TRBJ2-3, with D perhaps matching TRBD1 (5 bases). The length of the CDR3 is 14 residues. Trimming removed 2 bases from V and 2 bases from J, with 8 bases in between. Germline values: CDR1 SGHTA, CDR2 FQGTGA. The CDR3 nucleotides read TGTGCCAGCAGCTTACAGGACACCACAGATACGCAGTATTTT. Residues: CASSLQDTTDTQYF. The full variable domain, rest sourced from reference TRBV7-3 and TRBJ2-3, is GAGVSQTPSNKVTEKGKYVELRCDPISGHTALYWYRQSLGQGPEFLIYFQGTGAADDSGLPNDRFFAVRPEGSVSTLKIQRTERGDSAVYLCASSLQDTTDTQYFGPGTRLTVL.

The CDR3 spells CASKKAVGYTF. In nucleotides, the CDR3 is TGTGCCAGCAAGAAGGCGGTTGGCTACACCTTC. This chain joins TRBV12-3 or TRBV12-4 and TRBJ1-2; D is unclear. The length of the CDR3 is 11 residues. V lost 7 bases and J 7 bases, leaving 10 bases between the germline ends.

Here the CDR3 reads CASSLGQGLANTQYF. CDR3 nucleotides: TGTGCCAGCAGCTTAGGTCAAGGACTAGCGAACACCCAGTACTTC. The V and J genes are TRBV7-2 and TRBJ2-5; 9 bases line up with TRBD2. Germline lookup yields CDR1 SGHTA and CDR2 FQGNSA. J lost 8 bases, V lost 1 base, and 8 bases had no gene match. The CDR3 covers 15 residues.